The T cell receptor beta chain described here comes from a study of blood T cell repertoires in COVID-19. About the research overall: The cDNA or gDNA used as material had been derived from T cells, B-cell-depleted T cells, or PBMCs.

This CDR3 comprises 12 residues. Germline trimming cut 6 bases from V and 2 bases from J; bases unmatched to any gene: 3. The germline V gene has CDR1 SQVTM and CDR2 ANQGSEA. Original methodology: Amplification with reference gene primers provided the estimates of nucleated cell counts. Produced via immunoSEQ multiplex PCR; TCRdb's table is partial and in-frame only. For V, J and clone size, that table is used; D and trimming come from the DNA. The data hold 150,000 or so clones, with 85% to 95% observed a single time. This clonotype originated in a woman between 55 and 75 years old with COVID-19, enrolled during active disease. The chain recombines TRBV29-1 with TRBJ1-1, with 7 bases fitting TRBD1. Sequenced: peripheral blood. In nucleotides, the CDR3 is TGCAGCGTGTGGGACAGCAACACTGAAGCTTTCTTT. Translating gives CSVWDSNTEAFF.